This entry lists 7 T cell receptor beta chains sequenced from one sample in a study of identical twins. One entry per CDR3 protein, called by TCRdb with MiXCR from the 5' RACE reads. The profile covers some 500,000 distinct CDR3 sequences, with 14% appearing a single time and 0.98% taken by the ten largest. Another study also made use of these data, one on yellow fever vaccine responses in identical twins.

Sequenced sample: CD4+ T cells sorted from blood. The source is a woman under 30 in good health.

J is TRBJ1-6 and V is TRBV5-1, with a weak D call TRBD1 (5 bases). This CDR3 has 15 residues. The germline V gene encodes CDR1 SGHRS and CDR2 YFSETQ. Deletions cut 5 bases from V and 5 bases from J, with 14 bases between. CDR3: CASSRRDGNNSPLHF. The CDR3 DNA reads TGCGCCAGCAGTAGGCGGGACGGGAATAATTCACCCCTCCACTTT.

The table lists this clonotype with a few counts. The chain uses TRBV7-9 and TRBJ2-1; no reliable D call. The CDR3 extends over 12 amino acids. Trimming stripped 5 bases from V and 10 bases from J, with 12 bases between. CDR1 is SEHNR, CDR2 FQNEAQ, per germline (reference sequence). The CDR3: CASSITEREQFF. CDR3 nucleotide sequence: TGTGCCAGCAGCATCACCGAGCGAGAGCAGTTCTTC.

The chain links TRBV6-2 or TRBV6-3 to TRBJ2-2, with D perhaps TRBD2 (6 bases). This CDR3 has 16 residues. The ends were cut back, 0 bases at V and 0 bases at J, with 8 bases in the middle. In germline, CDR1 is MNHEY, CDR2 SVGEGT. The CDR3 DNA follows: TGTGCCAGCAGTTACTCGAGACTAGCGAACACCGGGGAGCTGTTTTTT. It yields the protein CASSYSRLANTGELFF.

V is TRBV11-2 and J is TRBJ2-1; 10 positions agree with TRBD2. Unmatched junction bases numbered 7, after V lost 0 bases and J lost 5 bases. This CDR3 spans 17 amino acids. Looked up from germline, CDR1 is SGHAT and CDR2 is FQNNGV. The DNA of the CDR3 is TGTGCCAGCAGCTTAGATCCGCGGCTAGCGGGAGACAATGAGCAGTTCTTC. The encoded protein is CASSLDPRLAGDNEQFF.

The table lists this clonotype with many counts. This chain joins TRBV12-3 or TRBV12-4 and TRBJ2-2; TRBD2 matches at 9 bases. The CDR3 has 14 residues. V trimming: 6 bases; J trimming: 6 bases; junction bases outside the gene matches: 5. CDR3 amino acids: CASRGTSFSGELFF. The CDR3 bases are TGTGCCAGCAGAGGGACTAGCTTCTCCGGGGAGCTGTTTTTT.

The chain joins TRBV11-3 to TRBJ2-3; TRBD2 is a possible D gene (7 bases). There are 15 residues in the CDR3. V gave up 3 bases and J gave up 5 bases, with 15 bases separating them. Per germline, CDR1 SGHNT and CDR2 YENEEA. This chain's CDR3 is CASSFGGGPRDTQYF. The CDR3 DNA reads TGTGCCAGCAGCTTTGGGGGGGGGCCGCGAGATACGCAGTATTTT.

This sequence joins TRBV7-2 and TRBJ2-3, with 11 nucleotides matching TRBD2. The trim removed 5 bases at V and 5 bases at J, leaving 9 bases unmatched. In germline, CDR1 is SGHTA, CDR2 FQGNSA. CDR3 length equals 16 residues. For the CDR3, the DNA is TGTGCCAGCAGCCCGGGGACTAGCGGTCTTAGAGATACGCAGTATTTT. Its translation: CASSPGTSGLRDTQYF.